These T cell receptor beta chains were read from a single sample in a study of response to subunit inactivated influenza vaccine. TCRdb itself ran the RT-PCR reads through MiXCR, one entry per CDR3 protein. Here the sample spans about 780,000 distinct CDR3 sequences, less than 20% being singletons. This sample comprised PBMCs from blood, obtained about 5 days after vaccination. The receptor source for this set is a man over 45 who received an inactivated influenza vaccine. Each CDR3 is given with its conserved first and last residue. Fields, in order: CDR3 length, V gene, clone size, D gene, J gene, CDR3 protein, CDR3 DNA. A D gene is named only where the DNA matches it firmly. The size field is filled for only some rows; it gives once, few, many or a size class.

length: 17; V: TRBV7-8; size: .; D: .; J: TRBJ2-3; CDR3: CASSFPSGGTSTDTQYF; DNA: TGTGCCAGCAGCTTCCCGAGTGGGGGAACAAGCACAGATACGCAGTATTTT
length: 15; V: TRBV9; size: few; D: TRBD2; J: TRBJ2-1; CDR3: CASSVVLAGYNEQFF; DNA: TGTGCCAGCAGCGTAGTTCTAGCGGGATATAATGAGCAGTTCTTC
length: 14; V: TRBV20-1; size: few; D: TRBD2; J: TRBJ2-3; CDR3: CSALEFSGSDTQYF; DNA: TGCAGTGCCCTAGAGTTTAGCGGGAGTGATACGCAGTATTTT
length: 12; V: TRBV10-3; size: few; D: .; J: TRBJ2-5; CDR3: CAISNEVQTQYF; DNA: TGTGCCATCTCTAACGAGGTTCAGACCCAGTACTTC
length: 12; V: TRBV29-1; size: .; D: .; J: TRBJ1-2; CDR3: CSVYDKIYGYTF; DNA: TGCAGCGTATATGACAAAATTTATGGCTACACCTTC
length: 13; V: TRBV10-3; size: .; D: .; J: TRBJ2-7; CDR3: CAISEAVPYEQYF; DNA: TGTGCCATCAGTGAGGCAGTTCCCTACGAGCAGTACTTC
length: 15; V: TRBV7-2; size: many; D: .; J: TRBJ2-3; CDR3: CASSLGLPSTDTQYF; DNA: TGTGCCAGCAGCTTGGGACTCCCTAGCACAGATACGCAGTATTTT
length: 15; V: TRBV7-9; size: few; D: TRBD2; J: TRBJ2-5; CDR3: CASSLASGRQETQYF; DNA: TGTGCCAGCAGCTTAGCTAGCGGGAGACAAGAGACCCAGTACTTC
length: 17; V: TRBV27; size: few; D: TRBD2; J: TRBJ2-1; CDR3: CASSILTLAGGYNEQFF; DNA: TGTGCCAGCAGTATCCTTACTCTAGCGGGAGGTTACAATGAGCAGTTCTTC
length: 13; V: TRBV20-1; size: .; D: .; J: TRBJ2-5; CDR3: CSARSGQLETQYF; DNA: TGCAGTGCTAGGTCGGGCCAGTTGGAGACCCAGTACTTC
length: 13; V: TRBV29-1; size: many; D: .; J: TRBJ1-5; CDR3: CSVGRSGDQPQHF; DNA: TGCAGCGTTGGTCGCTCAGGGGATCAGCCCCAGCATTTT
length: 15; V: TRBV24-1; size: many; D: TRBD1; J: TRBJ2-1; CDR3: CATAKGTGNYNEQFF; DNA: TGTGCCACCGCGAAAGGGACAGGAAATTACAATGAGCAGTTCTTC
length: 16; V: TRBV20-1; size: .; D: TRBD2; J: TRBJ2-1; CDR3: CSARVLRGGSYNEQFF; DNA: TGCAGTGCTAGAGTTCTCCGGGGGGGGTCCTACAATGAGCAGTTCTTC
length: 14; V: TRBV20-1; size: .; D: TRBD2; J: TRBJ2-7; CDR3: CSARDPGTSYEQYF; DNA: TGCAGTGCTAGAGATCCCGGGACTAGCTACGAGCAGTACTTC
length: 16; V: TRBV7-9; size: .; D: TRBD2; J: TRBJ2-2; CDR3: CASPRTSGRGTGELFF; DNA: TGTGCCAGCCCTCGGACTAGCGGGAGAGGGACCGGGGAGCTGTTTTTT
length: 14; V: TRBV18; size: .; D: .; J: TRBJ1-2; CDR3: CASSPRGSGYGYTF; DNA: TGTGCCAGCTCACCAAGGGGTTCGGGCTATGGCTACACCTTC
length: 17; V: TRBV4-2; size: few; D: .; J: TRBJ2-2; CDR3: CASSQGFGPAYTGELFF; DNA: TGTGCCAGCAGCCAAGGTTTCGGCCCAGCCTACACCGGGGAGCTGTTTTTT
length: 14; V: TRBV7-8; size: few; D: TRBD1; J: TRBJ2-7; CDR3: CASSLGQEFYEQYF; DNA: TGTGCCAGCAGCTTGGGACAGGAATTCTACGAGCAGTACTTC
length: 15; V: TRBV12-3/TRBV12-4; size: .; D: .; J: TRBJ2-7; CDR3: CASSTTGILSNEQYF; DNA: TGTGCCAGCAGTACTACAGGAATTTTAAGCAACGAGCAGTACTTC
length: 13; V: TRBV7-3; size: few; D: .; J: TRBJ1-1; CDR3: CASSPSTNTEAFF; DNA: TGTGCCAGCAGCCCTTCGACGAACACTGAAGCTTTCTTT
length: 12; V: TRBV29-1; size: .; D: .; J: TRBJ2-1; CDR3: CSVPRGGVEQFF; DNA: TGCAGCGTTCCAAGGGGGGGCGTTGAGCAGTTCTTC
length: 14; V: TRBV4-3; size: .; D: .; J: TRBJ1-1; CDR3: CASSHRAGLTEAFF; DNA: TGCGCCAGCAGCCATCGCGCAGGGTTGACTGAAGCTTTCTTT
length: 20; V: TRBV4-1; size: few; D: TRBD2; J: TRBJ2-5; CDR3: CASSQKGLASGEYRQETQYF; DNA: TGCGCCAGCAGCCAAAAGGGGTTGGCTAGCGGGGAGTATCGCCAAGAGACCCAGTACTTC
length: 15; V: TRBV29-1; size: .; D: TRBD2; J: TRBJ2-1; CDR3: CSVPLSTSGVNEQFF; DNA: TGCAGCGTTCCTCTAAGCACTAGCGGAGTTAATGAGCAGTTCTTC
length: 16; V: TRBV6-1; size: .; D: .; J: TRBJ2-5; CDR3: CASSDPTGRGQETQYF; DNA: TGTGCCAGCAGTGATCCGACAGGTCGGGGCCAAGAGACCCAGTACTTC
length: 14; V: TRBV12-3/TRBV12-4; size: .; D: .; J: TRBJ2-6; CDR3: CASTFGAGANVLTF; DNA: TGTGCCAGCACCTTTGGGGCTGGGGCCAACGTCCTGACTTTC
length: 13; V: TRBV20-1; size: few; D: .; J: TRBJ1-1; CDR3: CSARSGRGLEAFF; DNA: TGCAGTGCTAGGTCGGGGCGGGGGCTTGAAGCTTTCTTT
length: 13; V: TRBV20-1; size: .; D: TRBD1; J: TRBJ1-1; CDR3: CSAGQGPGTEAFF; DNA: TGCAGTGCTGGACAGGGGCCGGGGACTGAAGCTTTCTTT
length: 17; V: TRBV5-1; size: many; D: .; J: TRBJ2-3; CDR3: CASSHRPRQGGTDTQYF; DNA: TGCGCCAGCAGCCACCGCCCGCGGCAGGGAGGAACAGATACGCAGTATTTT
length: 18; V: TRBV11-1; size: few; D: TRBD1; J: TRBJ1-6; CDR3: CASSSDGTGAQPHSPLHF; DNA: TGTGCCAGCAGTTCGGACGGGACAGGTGCCCAACCCCATTCACCCCTCCACTTT